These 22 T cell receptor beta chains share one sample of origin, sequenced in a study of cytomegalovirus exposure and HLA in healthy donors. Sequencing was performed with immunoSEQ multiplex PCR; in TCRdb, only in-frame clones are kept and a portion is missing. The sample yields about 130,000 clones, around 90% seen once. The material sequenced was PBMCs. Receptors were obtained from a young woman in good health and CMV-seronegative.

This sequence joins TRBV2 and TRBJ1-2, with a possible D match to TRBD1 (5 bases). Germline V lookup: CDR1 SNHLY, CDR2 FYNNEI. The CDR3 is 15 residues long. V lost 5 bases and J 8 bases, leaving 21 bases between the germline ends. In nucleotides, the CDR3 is TGTGCCAGCAGTCCCTCGGGACTGGGCGGTCGGGGCTACACCTTC. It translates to CASSPSGLGGRGYTF.

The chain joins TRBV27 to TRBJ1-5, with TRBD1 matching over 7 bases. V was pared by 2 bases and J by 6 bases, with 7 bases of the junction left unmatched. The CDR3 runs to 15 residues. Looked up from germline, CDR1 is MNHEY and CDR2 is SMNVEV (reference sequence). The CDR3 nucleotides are TGTGCCAGCAGTTTAGAAGGGGGCAGCGGTCAGCCCCAGCATTTT. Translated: CASSLEGGSGQPQHF.

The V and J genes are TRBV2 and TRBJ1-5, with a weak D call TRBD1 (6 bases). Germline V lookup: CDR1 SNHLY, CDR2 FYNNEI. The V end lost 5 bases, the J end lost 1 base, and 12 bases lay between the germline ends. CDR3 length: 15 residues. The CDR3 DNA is TGTGCCAGCAGTTACAGGGAACCGAGCAATCAGCCCCAGCATTTT. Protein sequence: CASSYREPSNQPQHF.

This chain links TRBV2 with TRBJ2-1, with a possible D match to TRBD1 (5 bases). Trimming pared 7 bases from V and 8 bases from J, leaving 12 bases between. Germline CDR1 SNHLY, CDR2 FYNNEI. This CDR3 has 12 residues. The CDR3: CASTFRGDEQFF. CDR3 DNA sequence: TGTGCCAGCACCTTTAGGGGTGATGAGCAGTTCTTC.

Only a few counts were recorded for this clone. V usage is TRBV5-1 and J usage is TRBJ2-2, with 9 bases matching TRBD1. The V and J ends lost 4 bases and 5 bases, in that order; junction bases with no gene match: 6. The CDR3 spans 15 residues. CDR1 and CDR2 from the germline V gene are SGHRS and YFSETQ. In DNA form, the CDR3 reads TGCGCCAGCAGCCCTCGGACAGGGGAAACCGGGGAGCTGTTTTTT. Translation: CASSPRTGETGELFF. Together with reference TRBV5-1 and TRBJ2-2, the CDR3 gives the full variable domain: KAGVTQTPRYLIKTRGQQVTLSCSPISGHRSVSWYQQTPGQGLQFLFEYFSETQRNKGNFPGRFSGRQFSNSRSEMNVSTLELGDSALYLCASSPRTGETGELFFGEGSRLTVL.

CDR3 sequence reads: CAWSASGANVLTF. CDR3 nucleotides: TGTGCCTGGAGTGCGTCTGGGGCCAACGTCCTGACTTTC. V gene TRBV30 combines with J gene TRBJ2-6; D remains ambiguous. The V gene's germline CDR1 is GTSNPN and CDR2 SVGIG (reference sequence). Between the trimmed V and J ends, which lost 1 base and 1 base, there was a span of 2 bases. The CDR3 contains 13 residues. The variable domain in full, completed from reference TRBV30 and TRBJ2-6, reads SQTIHQWPATLVQPVGSPLSLECTVEGTSNPNLYWYRQAAGRGLQLLFYSVGIGQISSEVPQNLSASRPQDRQFILSSKKLLLSDSGFYLCAWSASGANVLTFGAGSRLTVL.

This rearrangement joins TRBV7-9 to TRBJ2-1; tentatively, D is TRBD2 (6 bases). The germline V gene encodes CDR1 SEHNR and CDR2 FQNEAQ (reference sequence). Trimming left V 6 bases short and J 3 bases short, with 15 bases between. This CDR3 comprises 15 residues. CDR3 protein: CASRNGRELYNEQFF. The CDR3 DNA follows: TGTGCCAGCAGAAACGGGCGGGAACTCTACAATGAGCAGTTCTTC.

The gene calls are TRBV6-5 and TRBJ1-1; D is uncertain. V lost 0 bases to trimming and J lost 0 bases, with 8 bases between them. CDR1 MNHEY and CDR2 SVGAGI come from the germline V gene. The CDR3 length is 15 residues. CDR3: CASSYSRQLNTEAFF. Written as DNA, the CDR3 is TGTGCCAGCAGTTACTCGAGGCAGTTGAACACTGAAGCTTTCTTT.

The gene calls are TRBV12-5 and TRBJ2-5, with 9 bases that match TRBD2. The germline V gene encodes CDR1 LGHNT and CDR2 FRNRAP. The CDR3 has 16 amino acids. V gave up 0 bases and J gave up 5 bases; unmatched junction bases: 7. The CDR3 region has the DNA TGTGCTAGTGGTTTGGTGCTAGCGGGACTGGGGGAGACCCAGTACTTC. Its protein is CASGLVLAGLGETQYF. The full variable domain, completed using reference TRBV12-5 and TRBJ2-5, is DARVTQTPRHKVTEMGQEVTMRCQPILGHNTVFWYRQTMMQGLELLAYFRNRAPLDDSGMPKDRFSAEMPDATLATLKIQPSEPRDSAVYFCASGLVLAGLGETQYFGPGTRLLVL.

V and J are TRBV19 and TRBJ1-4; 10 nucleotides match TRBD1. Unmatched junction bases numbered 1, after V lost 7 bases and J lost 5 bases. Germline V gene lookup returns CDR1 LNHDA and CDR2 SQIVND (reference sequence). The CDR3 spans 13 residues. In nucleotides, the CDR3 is TGTGCCAGTATGGACAGGGGGAATGAAAAACTGTTTTTT. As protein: CASMDRGNEKLFF.

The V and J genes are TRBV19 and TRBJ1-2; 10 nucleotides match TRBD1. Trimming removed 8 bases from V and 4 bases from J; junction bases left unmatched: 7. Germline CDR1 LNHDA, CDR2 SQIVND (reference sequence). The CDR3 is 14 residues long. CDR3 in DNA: TGTGCCAGTGCGACCCGACAGGGGGCCTATGGCTACACCTTC. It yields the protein CASATRQGAYGYTF.

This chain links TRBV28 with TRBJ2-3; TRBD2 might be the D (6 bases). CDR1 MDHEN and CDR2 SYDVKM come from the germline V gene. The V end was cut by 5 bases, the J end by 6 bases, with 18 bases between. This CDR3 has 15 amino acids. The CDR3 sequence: CASSPPGPGGDTQYF. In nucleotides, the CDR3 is TGTGCCAGCAGTCCCCCCGGGCCTGGAGGGGATACGCAGTATTTT.

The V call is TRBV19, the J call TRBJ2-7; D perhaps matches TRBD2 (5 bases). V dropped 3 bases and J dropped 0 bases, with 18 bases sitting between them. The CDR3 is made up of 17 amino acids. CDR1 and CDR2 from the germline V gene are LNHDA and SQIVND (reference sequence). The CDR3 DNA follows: TGTGCCAGTAGTATTCATCTGAGCGGATTGAGCTCCTACGAGCAGTACTTC. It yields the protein CASSIHLSGLSSYEQYF.

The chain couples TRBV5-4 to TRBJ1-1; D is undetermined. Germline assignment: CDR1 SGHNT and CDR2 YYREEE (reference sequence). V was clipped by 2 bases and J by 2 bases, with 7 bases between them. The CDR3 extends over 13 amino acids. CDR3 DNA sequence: TGTGCCAGCAGCTTCCCAGGTAACACTGAAGCTTTCTTT. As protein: CASSFPGNTEAFF.

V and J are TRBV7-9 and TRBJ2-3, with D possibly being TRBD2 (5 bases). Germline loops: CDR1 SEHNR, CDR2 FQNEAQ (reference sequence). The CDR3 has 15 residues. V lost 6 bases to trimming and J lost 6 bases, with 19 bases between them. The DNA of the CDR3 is TGTGCCAGCAGTCCAATCGCGAGGGCCCGTGATACGCAGTATTTT. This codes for CASSPIARARDTQYF.

The CDR3 protein is CASTIGPSGSWDTQYF. The CDR3 DNA follows: TGCGCCAGCACCATCGGCCCTAGCGGGAGCTGGGATACGCAGTATTTT. The genes are TRBV5-1 and TRBJ2-3, with 10 bases identical to TRBD2. Germline loops: CDR1 SGHRS, CDR2 YFSETQ. This CDR3 comprises 16 residues. J gave up 6 bases and V 6 bases, and 13 bases lay outside the gene matches. The full variable domain, its missing parts supplied by reference TRBV5-1 and TRBJ2-3, is KAGVTQTPRYLIKTRGQQVTLSCSPISGHRSVSWYQQTPGQGLQFLFEYFSETQRNKGNFPGRFSGRQFSNSRSEMNVSTLELGDSALYLCASTIGPSGSWDTQYFGPGTRLTVL.

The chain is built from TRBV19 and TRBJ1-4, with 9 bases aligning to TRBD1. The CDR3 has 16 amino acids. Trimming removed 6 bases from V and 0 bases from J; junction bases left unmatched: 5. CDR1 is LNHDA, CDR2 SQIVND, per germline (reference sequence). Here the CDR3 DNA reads TGTGCCAGTAGGACAGGGGGAGTGGCAACTAATGAAAAACTGTTTTTT. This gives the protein CASRTGGVATNEKLFF.

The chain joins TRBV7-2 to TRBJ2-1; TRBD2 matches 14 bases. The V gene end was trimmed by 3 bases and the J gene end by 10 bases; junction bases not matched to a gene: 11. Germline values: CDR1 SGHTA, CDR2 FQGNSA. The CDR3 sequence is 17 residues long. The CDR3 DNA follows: TGTGCCAGCAGCTTGAAGGGTGGGACTAGCGGGAGTAGGGAGCAGTTCTTC. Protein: CASSLKGGTSGSREQFF.

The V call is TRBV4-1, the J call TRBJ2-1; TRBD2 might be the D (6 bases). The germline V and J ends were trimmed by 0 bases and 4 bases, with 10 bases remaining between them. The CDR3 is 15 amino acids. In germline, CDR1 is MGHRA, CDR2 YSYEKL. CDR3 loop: CASSQDSGLYNEQFF. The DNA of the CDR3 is TGCGCCAGCAGCCAAGATTCGGGACTTTACAATGAGCAGTTCTTC.

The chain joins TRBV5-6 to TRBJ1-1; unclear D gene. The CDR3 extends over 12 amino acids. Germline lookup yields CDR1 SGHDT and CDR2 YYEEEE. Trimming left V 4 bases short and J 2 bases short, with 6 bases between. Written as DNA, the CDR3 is TGTGCCAGCAGCCTTTTTAACACTGAAGCTTTCTTT. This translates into CASSLFNTEAFF.

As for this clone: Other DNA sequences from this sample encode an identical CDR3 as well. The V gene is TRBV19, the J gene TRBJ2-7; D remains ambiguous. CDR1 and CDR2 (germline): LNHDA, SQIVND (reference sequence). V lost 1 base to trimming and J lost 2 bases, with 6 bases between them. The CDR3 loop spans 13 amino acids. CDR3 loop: CASSIGGAYEQYF. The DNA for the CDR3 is TGTGCCAGTAGTATAGGTGGAGCCTACGAGCAGTACTTC.

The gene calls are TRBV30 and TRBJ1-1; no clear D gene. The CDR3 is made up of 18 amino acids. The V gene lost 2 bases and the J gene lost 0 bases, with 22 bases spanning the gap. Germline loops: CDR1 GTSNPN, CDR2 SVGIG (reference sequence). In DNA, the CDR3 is TGTGCCTGGAGTTACCGGGATTTATGGTTATGTATGAACACTGAAGCTTTCTTT. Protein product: CAWSYRDLWLCMNTEAFF.